The 18 T cell receptor beta chains given below trace back to one sample, sequenced in a study of beta chain features in type 1 diabetes. Overall study results and limits: When Type 1 diabetes patients were examined, their TCRB CDR3s proved moderately but significantly shorter in all four CD4+ subsets.

The antigens these receptors bind are not known. Since all of the isolated RNA was reverse transcribed, expressed TCRB transcripts were what got sequenced. TCRdb keeps only in-frame clones here, not all; method: immunoSEQ multiplex PCR. The table shows 600,000 to 750,000 clones, with under 15% occurring only once. The specimen was naive CD4+ T cells from blood. These receptor sequences come from a man aged 30-40 years with type 1 diabetes.

This clone was observed a few times. The genes are TRBV14 and TRBJ2-6; D ambiguous. CDR1 is SGHDN and CDR2 is FVKESK in the germline V gene. This CDR3 is built from 17 residues. The ends were cut back, 4 bases at V and 0 bases at J, with 13 bases in the middle. Written as DNA, the CDR3 is TGTGCCAGCAGCCTCCGGACGGTTAGCTCTGGGGCCAACGTCCTGACTTTC. Protein: CASSLRTVSSGANVLTF.

The rearrangement uses TRBV27 and TRBJ1-6; TRBD1 matches 9 bases. With V trimmed by 8 bases and J by 7 bases, 3 bases remained unmatched. The CDR3 consists of 13 residues. The V gene's germline CDR1 is MNHEY and CDR2 SMNVEV (reference sequence). In DNA form, the CDR3 reads TGTGCCAGCTGGGACAGGGCCAATTCACCCCTCCACTTT. It specifies CASWDRANSPLHF.

The rearrangement uses TRBV4-3 and TRBJ2-1; 9 bases align to TRBD2. In germline, CDR1 is LGHNA, CDR2 YSLEER. With 3 bases clipped from V and 7 bases from J, the junction kept 7 bases outside the gene matches. The CDR3 is made up of 15 amino acids. Written as DNA, the CDR3 is TGCGCCAGCAGCCAGGGGCTAGCGGGGATGAATGAGCAGTTCTTC. It specifies CASSQGLAGMNEQFF.

The chain recombines TRBV28 with TRBJ2-7; TRBD1 agrees at 10 bases. Looked up from germline, CDR1 is MDHEN and CDR2 is SYDVKM. The CDR3 sequence is 15 residues long. Losses at the gene ends were 5 bases for V and 7 bases for J; bases not matched to a gene: 11. The CDR3 bases are TGTGCCAGCAGTCCTGGGACAGGGGCTATGTCGGAGCAGTACTTC. Its translation is CASSPGTGAMSEQYF.

As DNA, the CDR3 is TGTGCCAGCAGCTTAGGAAAGCCCGGGACGAAGGACCCCCTATACGAGCAGTACTTC. Translation: CASSLGKPGTKDPLYEQYF. This chain uses TRBV7-9 with TRBJ2-7; tentatively, D is TRBD1 or TRBD2 (5 bases each). The CDR3 length is 19 residues. Germline-derived CDR1 and CDR2 are SEHNR and FQNEAQ (reference sequence). V gave up 1 base and J gave up 4 bases, with 26 bases separating them.

The chain is built from TRBV10-3 and TRBJ1-2; TRBD1 aligns across 7 bases. This CDR3 region has 14 residues. Losses at the gene ends were 5 bases for V and 13 bases for J; bases not matched to a gene: 16. Germline V gene lookup returns CDR1 ENHRY and CDR2 SYGVKD. The CDR3 DNA reads as TGTGCCATCAGTCCGGGACAGCTCCCACTGGTCTCCACCTTC. Translated: CAISPGQLPLVSTF.

As for this clone: At the DNA level, this CDR3 is encoded by other sequences in the same sample as well. The chain has TRBV4-3 and TRBJ1-2; no clear D gene. There are 12 residues in the CDR3. Germline CDR1 is LGHNA and CDR2 is YSLEER. Trimming pared 3 bases from V and 4 bases from J, leaving 6 bases between. The CDR3 sequence: CASSQEGYGYTF. CDR3 coding DNA: TGCGCCAGCAGCCAGGAGGGCTATGGCTACACCTTC.

There are a few counts of this clone. The chain uses TRBV25-1 and TRBJ2-1, with D perhaps given as TRBD1 or TRBD2 (5 bases each). The V gene's germline CDR1 is MGHDK and CDR2 SYGVNS. This CDR3 contains 13 residues. V was pared by 3 bases and J by 6 bases, with 9 bases between. CDR3 region: CASSDRDGNEQFF. For the CDR3, the DNA is TGTGCCAGCAGTGACCGGGACGGCAATGAGCAGTTCTTC.

The chain couples TRBV4-2 to TRBJ1-3; D not certain. Trimming took 1 base from V and 4 from J, leaving 17 bases between them. This CDR3 contains 17 residues. The germline V gene has CDR1 LGHNA and CDR2 YNFKEQ. The CDR3 DNA reads as TGTGCCAGCAGCCAAGGCCCAAGGGAAGTATCAGGAAACACCATATATTTT. Amino acids: CASSQGPREVSGNTIYF.

The chain combines TRBV7-3 with TRBJ1-1; D unresolved. The V end was cut by 1 base, the J end by 4 bases, with 10 bases between. The CDR3 runs to 14 residues. Germline CDR1 reads SGHTA; CDR2 reads FQGTGA. CDR3 loop: CASSLSLASTEAFF. CDR3 in DNA: TGTGCCAGCAGCTTAAGTTTGGCCAGCACTGAAGCTTTCTTT.

In this sample, this clone turned up a few times. The chain uses TRBV5-1 and TRBJ2-3; D not certain. Trimming shortened V by 4 bases and J by 6 bases, and 15 bases separated the two germline ends. This CDR3 spans 14 amino acids. CDR1 and CDR2 (germline): SGHRS, YFSETQ. CDR3: CASSAATQPDTQYF. In DNA, the CDR3 is TGCGCCAGCAGCGCAGCGACGCAGCCTGATACGCAGTATTTT.

This clone occurred a few times. This sequence joins TRBV5-6 and TRBJ2-7, with TRBD2 matching 8 bases. The V gene end was trimmed by 5 bases and the J gene end by 0 bases; junction bases not matched to a gene: 7. The CDR3 runs to 15 residues. Germline lookup yields CDR1 SGHDT and CDR2 YYEEEE. The CDR3 region is CASRGTGTSSYEQYF. The CDR3, as DNA: TGTGCCAGCAGGGGTACAGGGACTAGCTCCTACGAGCAGTACTTC.

This clone was seen a handful of times. The genes are TRBV5-4 and TRBJ2-1, with 10 bases lining up with TRBD2. Per the germline V gene, CDR1 is SGHNT and CDR2 is YYREEE (reference sequence). The CDR3 contains 20 residues. The V and J ends lost 0 bases and 3 bases, in that order; junction bases with no gene match: 15. CDR3 loop: CASSLVRAGLTSGDYNEQFF. The CDR3 nucleotides are TGTGCCAGCAGCTTGGTGCGGGCCGGCCTCACTAGCGGGGACTACAATGAGCAGTTCTTC.

The chain is built from TRBV7-9 and TRBJ2-3; no firm D call. The CDR3 has 15 amino acids. The V and J ends lost 1 base and 6 bases respectively, with 14 bases between them. Germline CDR1 and CDR2: SEHNR and FQNEAQ (reference sequence). The CDR3: CASSLGTLRYDTQYF. The CDR3 region has the DNA TGTGCCAGCAGCTTAGGCACCTTGAGATACGATACGCAGTATTTT.

The table lists this clone with a few counts. V gene TRBV6-1 combines with J gene TRBJ1-5; 7 nucleotides align to TRBD1. This CDR3 spans 13 amino acids. Trimming at V came to 2 bases and at J to 13 bases, leaving 8 bases not matched to a gene. Germline V gene data show CDR1 as MNHNS and CDR2 as SASEGT. CDR3 region: CASSENGQVTQHF. The CDR3 coding sequence is TGTGCCAGCAGTGAAAATGGACAGGTTACACAGCATTTT.

The rearrangement joins TRBV7-2 to TRBJ2-7; possible D gene TRBD1, 6 bases. Germline loops: CDR1 SGHTA, CDR2 FQGNSA. V lost 5 bases, J lost 0 bases, and 14 bases lay in between. This CDR3 has 15 amino acids. The CDR3 DNA sequence: TGTGCCAGCAGCCTTGGACAGTCACTCTCCTACGAGCAGTACTTC. Translating it yields CASSLGQSLSYEQYF.

This clone was observed a few times. The genes are TRBV28 and TRBJ2-3; unclear D gene. The germline gives CDR1 MDHEN, CDR2 SYDVKM. This CDR3 has 13 residues. V was clipped by 5 bases and J by 2 bases, with 8 bases between them. CDR3 protein: CASSGDNTDTQYF. The CDR3 DNA reads TGTGCCAGCAGTGGGGATAACACAGATACGCAGTATTTT.

In its sample, this clone was seen a few times. The rearrangement links TRBV18 to TRBJ2-5; 8 bases agree with TRBD1. CDR3 length: 16 amino acids. J was trimmed by 2 bases and V by 2 bases; bases with no gene match: 7. Per the germline V gene, CDR1 is KGHSH and CDR2 is LQKENI. The CDR3 DNA is TGTGCCAGCTCACCAAGCTGGGACAGGCTACAAGAGACCCAGTACTTC. Amino acids: CASSPSWDRLQETQYF. Variable domain in full (rest from reference TRBV18 and TRBJ2-5): NAGVMQNPRHLVRRRGQEARLRCSPMKGHSHVYWYRQLPEEGLKFMVYLQKENIIDESGMPKERFSAEFPKEGPSILRIQQVVRGDSAAYFCASSPSWDRLQETQYFGPGTRLLVL.